This T cell receptor (beta chain) was retrieved from a study of cytomegalovirus exposure and HLA in healthy donors. The study, taken as a whole, reports: Rarity held for most TCR sequences, but there were some public TCRs that occurred in many donors.

Note on this clone: Its specificity is unknown.

Losses at the gene ends were 6 bases for V and 2 bases for J; bases not matched to a gene: 7. Looked up from germline, CDR1 is MNHEY and CDR2 is SVGAGI. The CDR3 is made up of 15 amino acids. Each donor was healthy, and each was a bone marrow donor. Primers: 60 Vbeta forward and 13 Jbeta reverse. Here immunoSEQ multiplex PCR was the method, and the copy in TCRdb shows in-frame clones only, minus some. The top ten hold 1.5% to 2% of the sample, which has roughly 170,000 clones, under 85% seen once. This receptor was taken from a woman in her 30s in good health and CMV-seronegative. The J gene is TRBJ1-2, the V gene TRBV6-5, with 9 bases that match TRBD1. Sequenced input: PBMCs. CDR3 sequence reads: CASSRTGGSNYGYTF. CDR3 coding DNA: TGTGCCAGCAGCCGTACAGGGGGCTCAAACTATGGCTACACCTTC.